The next 4 T cell receptor beta chains were all read from a single sample in a study of beta chain features in type 1 diabetes. Reverse transcription of all isolated RNA meant that expressed TCRB transcripts were sequenced. Assay used: immunoSEQ multiplex PCR; TCRdb lists only in-frame clones, some missing. This sample yields 300,000 to 350,000 clones, of which less than 9.5% are seen a single time; under 0.5% belongs to the top ten. The sequenced sample consisted of central memory CD4+ T cells from blood. Every receptor here comes from a woman aged 18-29 years in good health.

The chain links TRBV5-6 to TRBJ2-1; D is ambiguous. Trimming cost V 0 bases and J 7 bases, with 8 bases left between them. The germline V gene has CDR1 SGHDT and CDR2 YYEEEE. The CDR3 has 13 amino acids. This chain's CDR3 is CASSLAGSNEQFF. The CDR3 DNA reads TGTGCCAGCAGCTTGGCCGGGTCGAATGAGCAGTTCTTC.

This clone was counted a few times. V usage is TRBV11-2 and J usage is TRBJ2-7; 7 nucleotides match TRBD1. The CDR3 contains 14 residues. The germline CDR1 and CDR2 sequences are SGHAT and FQNNGV. The trim removed 1 base at V and 3 bases at J, leaving 3 bases unmatched. CDR3 sequence: CASSLASGGYEQYF. For the CDR3, the DNA is TGTGCCAGCAGCTTAGCATCAGGGGGCTACGAGCAGTACTTC.

This clone has only a few counts. The chain is built from TRBV7-2 and TRBJ2-3; 10 bases are a match to TRBD1. The CDR3 runs to 14 residues. CDR1 is SGHTA, CDR2 FQGNSA, per germline. Trimming removed 3 bases from V and 4 bases from J; junction bases left unmatched: 1. This chain's CDR3 is CASSLDRGADTQYF. In DNA form, the CDR3 reads TGTGCCAGCAGCTTGGACAGGGGGGCAGATACGCAGTATTTT.

This clone showed up just a few times. The chain joins TRBV27 to TRBJ2-3; D is perhaps TRBD2 (6 bases). The CDR3 is 18 amino acids. From germline, CDR1 is MNHEY and CDR2 SMNVEV (reference sequence). V was cut by 2 bases and J by 0 bases, with 18 bases left in between. CDR3 DNA sequence: TGTGCCAGCAGTTTAGAAGGGAGCGGGCCCCTTAGCACAGATACGCAGTATTTT. Its translation is CASSLEGSGPLSTDTQYF.